The present TCR beta chain was sequenced within a study of beta chain features in type 1 diabetes. Study as a whole: In age, gender and cell yields, patients were similar to healthy donors. All samples combined gave 90 million to 130 million sorted cells for examination.

A few counts support this clone. Antigen: not known. All of the isolated RNA was reverse transcribed, so expressed TCRB transcripts were sequenced. Sequencing was performed with immunoSEQ multiplex PCR; in TCRdb, only in-frame clones are kept and a portion is missing. The data contain 300,000 or so clones, approximately 13% of them singletons. Study findings and constraints: Among patients, naive, central memory and Treg TCRB repertoires appeared more similar than among healthy donors. Patients with type 1 diabetes carried fewer insertions and had more deletions at their VDJ junctions. TCRB CDR3s from Type 1 diabetes patients were moderately but significantly shorter in all four CD4+ subsets.

The germline gives CDR1 MGHRA, CDR2 YSYEKL. This CDR3 region has 16 residues. V was pared by 0 bases and J by 2 bases, with 11 bases between. The sequenced material came from naive CD4+ T cells from blood. The TCR sequence derives from a woman in her late teens or twenties with type 1 diabetes. This chain links TRBV4-1 with TRBJ1-5; D is unresolved. CDR3 region: CASSQDGGRGNQPQHF. CDR3 nucleotide sequence: TGCGCCAGCAGCCAAGACGGTGGGAGAGGCAATCAGCCCCAGCATTTT.